This entry lists 7 T cell receptor beta chains sequenced from one sample in a study of T cell changes during pregnancy in multiple sclerosis (dated by TCRdb to about 2019). Receptors were amplified or captured by the immunoSEQ multiplex PCR assay. TCRdb holds this immuneACCESS table with in-frame rearrangements only. Some clones are missing; in checked studies, unresolved V genes explain under half, and the rest has no known cause. The sample table contains about 48,000 clones; only one count was recorded for approximately 93% of them. Around 0.47% of the sample goes to the ten largest clones. Sample: CD4+ T cells from peripheral blood mononuclear cells, taken in the first trimester of pregnancy. The source of these receptors is a female donor with multiple sclerosis, enrolled in a pregnancy study.

This chain connects TRBV6-6 to TRBJ1-1; D uncertain. CDR1 is MNHNY, CDR2 SVGAGI, per germline (reference sequence). CDR3 length: 12 amino acids. Trimming pared 1 base from V and 9 bases from J, leaving 9 bases between. In DNA, the CDR3 is TGTGCCAGCAGTTACTGGGGAGGGAAAGCTTTCTTT. Its protein product is CASSYWGGKAFF.

The chain is built from TRBV29-1 and TRBJ1-2, with a tentative D call TRBD1 (5 bases). The V and J ends lost 1 base and 8 bases respectively, with 8 bases between them. The CDR3 extends over 11 amino acids. Germline CDR1 reads SQVTM; CDR2 reads ANQGSEA. The CDR3 DNA follows: TGCAGCGTTGAAGTGGGGGGGGGCTACACCTTC. It specifies CSVEVGGGYTF.

This clone occurred once. V and J are TRBV29-1 and TRBJ1-4, with D unresolved. CDR1 SQVTM and CDR2 ANQGSEA come from the germline V gene. V lost 6 bases to trimming and J lost 1 base, with 9 bases between them. The CDR3 extends over 13 amino acids. In DNA form, the CDR3 reads TGCAGCGTGAGAGCCGAAACTAATGAAAAACTGTTTTTT. Amino acids: CSVRAETNEKLFF.

V usage is TRBV6-1 and J usage is TRBJ2-5; the D gene is possibly TRBD1 (5 bases). Trimming took 1 base from V and 7 from J, leaving 16 bases between them. The CDR3 runs 15 residues. Germline loops: CDR1 MNHNS, CDR2 SASEGT. CDR3 nucleotide sequence: TGTGCCAGCAGTGAAGTCCGAGACCCCCAGGGGACCCAGTACTTC. This translates into CASSEVRDPQGTQYF.

This clone came up once. The gene calls are TRBV9 and TRBJ2-3, with TRBD2 matching 12 bases. CDR3 length: 18 residues. Germline V lookup: CDR1 SGDLS, CDR2 YYNGEE. V lost 3 bases, J lost 1 base, and 9 bases stayed unmatched. The CDR3 DNA sequence: TGTGCCAGCAGCGAAGCTAGCGGGGGGGCCTGGGGCACAGATACGCAGTATTTT. This gives the protein CASSEASGGAWGTDTQYF.

The CDR3 loop is CASSTGQNTGELFF. Written as DNA, the CDR3 is TGTGCCAGCTCAACCGGACAAAACACCGGGGAGCTGTTTTTT. The chain carries TRBV18 and TRBJ2-2; D might be TRBD1 (5 bases). The CDR3 totals 14 residues. The V and J ends lost 5 bases and 2 bases respectively, with 9 bases between them. Germline loops: CDR1 KGHSH, CDR2 LQKENI.

Concerning this clone: One end of the junction fails to match germline, which may point to a read error. The V gene is TRBV7-9, the J gene TRBJ1-1; tentatively, D is TRBD1 (5 bases). The CDR3 runs 14 residues. Germline V CDR1 and CDR2: SEHNR, FQNEAQ (reference sequence). The CDR3 DNA reads TGCACAGTCCAGGGTGTTTTTATGGACACTGAAGCTTTCTTT. Protein sequence: CTVQGVFMDTEAFF.